Sequencing of this TCR beta chain was carried out in a study of T-cell memory formation after mild COVID-19. General study points: Later expanders leaned CD4+, whereas clones that contracted between day 15 and 85 were balanced CD4/CD8. The appearance of some responding clones in pre-infection memory suggested that cross-reactive memory joined.

After 5'RACE with constant-segment primers, TCR alpha and TCR beta cDNA libraries carrying sample barcodes and UMIs were obtained. TCRdb recomputed calls from the 5' RACE reads with MiXCR, one row per CDR3 protein. The sample lists around 250,000 distinct CDR3 sequences, over 15% seen once, with under 25% in the top ten. There are many counts of this clonotype. Its target is unknown. This CDR3 is built from 12 residues. The V and J ends lost 6 bases and 9 bases respectively, with 15 bases between them. Germline-derived CDR1 and CDR2 are DFQATT and SNEGSKA (reference sequence). The sequence derives from a young man who had mild COVID-19 (a few samples of this study predate the infection). Cell type and time point are not known. This rearrangement joins TRBV20-1 to TRBJ2-4; perhaps TRBD2 as D (6 bases). The sequenced material came from PBMCs or a T cell subset sorted from them (not recorded which). The CDR3 DNA reads as TGCAGTGCAGTCTTGGGGGGTGGCATTCAGTACTTC. Its protein product is CSAVLGGGIQYF.